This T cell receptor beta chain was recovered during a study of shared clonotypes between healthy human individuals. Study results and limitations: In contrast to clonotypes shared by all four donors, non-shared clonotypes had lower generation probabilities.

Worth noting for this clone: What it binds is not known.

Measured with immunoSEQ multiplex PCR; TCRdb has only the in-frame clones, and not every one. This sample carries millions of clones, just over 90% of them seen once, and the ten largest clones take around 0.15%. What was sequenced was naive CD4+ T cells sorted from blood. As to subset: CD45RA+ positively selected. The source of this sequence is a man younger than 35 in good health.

The CDR3 nucleotides are TGTGCCACAGAGTCCCAGACGGGGGAGCAGTACTTC. Residues: CATESQTGEQYF. The chain links TRBV10-3 to TRBJ2-7, with D perhaps matching TRBD2 (5 bases). This CDR3 is built from 12 residues. Trimming removed 10 bases from V and 7 bases from J, with 17 bases in between. CDR1 and CDR2 (germline): ENHRY, SYGVKD.